This entry concerns a single T cell receptor beta chain. Its matching antigen is unknown. Noted treatment: oral pan-JAK inhibitor, 5-10 mg twice daily. Sequencing templates came from extracted RNA that was reverse transcribed into cDNA. The repertoire was sequenced with immunoSEQ multiplex PCR; TCRdb's copy has only in-frame clones and lacks some. The sample lists just over 150,000 clones, approximately 65% occurring once. The sample comes from a study of CD8+ T cells in alopecia areata. Study-level background: Tofacitinib was taken orally by treated patients, and the dose was 5 to 10 mg twice daily. Tofacitinib therapy lasting 6 to 18 months was followed by 6 months off drug. General observations from the study: Tofacitinib yielded significantly lower scalp clonality and fewer expanded CD8+ clones among the top 100.

The sample in question was CD4+ T cells sorted from blood, obtained at week 4, from a patient treated with tofacitinib. This clonotype was obtained from a human donor with alopecia areata.

CDR3 loop: CAWEAGNGRNQPQHF. The CDR3 bases are TGTGCCTGGGAGGCAGGGAATGGTCGCAATCAGCCCCAGCATTTT. J is TRBJ1-5 and V is TRBV30; D possibly corresponds to TRBD1 (5 bases). Between the trimmed V and J ends, which lost 5 bases and 2 bases, there was a span of 16 bases. Germline-derived CDR1 and CDR2 are GTSNPN and SVGIG (reference sequence). The CDR3 covers 15 residues.